The clone carrying this TCR beta chain was counted ten times or more. Its antigen is still unknown. Presence of unique molecular identifiers characterized the TCR beta cDNA libraries. Hundreds of thousands of cDNA molecules came from about 1 to 10 million T cells. TCRdb independently ran MiXCR on the PCR reads; one entry per CDR3 protein. Of fewer than 850,000 distinct CDR3 sequences listed, 30% are singletons. The CDR3 spans 12 residues. CDR1 and CDR2 (germline): SGDLS, YYNGEE. Trimming cost V 0 bases and J 8 bases, with 5 bases left between them. This sample stems from a study of post-analysis software for immune sequencing data. The overall study: Both relapsing-remitting and secondary progressive multiple sclerosis featured among the disease courses, as did progressive-relapsing multiple sclerosis.

Study results and caveats: Roughly five TRBV segments were significantly more frequent in patients than in controls. TRBV5-6, TRBV5-1 and TRBV20-1 were among these segments. Normalized Chao1 diversity was significantly lower in multiple sclerosis patients than in controls. Those samples that were prepared in the same batch co-clustered strongly by F measure.

The chain carries TRBV9 and TRBJ2-2; D not resolved. The sample comprised blood. The TCR comes from a girl aged 5-17 years with multiple sclerosis. The CDR3 region has the DNA TGTGCCAGCAGCGTAGACGTGGGGGAGCTGTTTTTT. Its protein is CASSVDVGELFF.